This passage covers 10 T cell receptor beta chains from one sample sequenced in a study of vaccination effects on CD4 cells after COVID-19. Isolating CD4+ T cells followed about 10 days of culture. These TCRs are of unknown antigen specificity. TCRdb keeps only in-frame clones here, not all; method: immunoSEQ multiplex PCR. The sample shows about 25,000 clones, around 69% of them seen only once. The sequencing used CD4+ T cells from PBMCs cultured without peptide, collected before COVID-19 vaccination. All receptors derive from a human donor who received a COVID-19 vaccine.

The V call is TRBV5-5, the J call TRBJ2-6; 10 bases fit TRBD1. V shed 2 bases and J 3 bases; nucleotides not matched to a gene: 8. Germline values: CDR1 SGHKS, CDR2 YYEKEE (reference sequence). The CDR3 contains 18 residues. CDR3 nucleotides: TGTGCCAGCAGCTTTGCCCCGGGACAGGGGCTTGGGGCCAACGTCCTGACTTTC. Translating it yields CASSFAPGQGLGANVLTF.

This rearrangement joins TRBV19 to TRBJ2-7; TRBD1 matches at 11 bases. The CDR3 runs 15 residues. Trimming at V came to 6 bases and at J to 3 bases, leaving 7 bases not matched to a gene. From germline, CDR1 is LNHDA and CDR2 SQIVND (reference sequence). CDR3 in amino acids: CASSSAGTGGYEQYF. The CDR3 coding sequence is TGTGCCAGTAGCTCCGCCGGGACAGGGGGCTACGAGCAGTACTTC.

The chain is built from TRBV30 and TRBJ1-2; D possibly corresponds to TRBD1 (6 bases). V was cut by 0 bases and J by 6 bases, with 14 bases left in between. This CDR3 region has 14 residues. Germline CDR1 reads GTSNPN; CDR2 reads SVGIG (reference sequence). CDR3 region: CAWSVFLGGHGYTF. The CDR3 DNA reads as TGTGCCTGGAGTGTATTTCTGGGGGGCCATGGCTACACCTTC. The variable domain in full, with the rest retrieved from reference TRBV30 and TRBJ1-2, is SQTIHQWPATLVQPVGSPLSLECTVEGTSNPNLYWYRQAAGRGLQLLFYSVGIGQISSEVPQNLSASRPQDRQFILSSKKLLLSDSGFYLCAWSVFLGGHGYTFGSGTRLTVV.

This clone came up once. V is TRBV18 and J is TRBJ1-4, with 10 bases matching TRBD1. The CDR3 runs to 16 residues. The junction had 8 bases not matched to a gene; V was cut back by 2 bases and J by 8 bases. Germline V gene lookup returns CDR1 KGHSH and CDR2 LQKENI. In DNA form, the CDR3 reads TGTGCCAGCTCACCATCAGGGACAGGGGTTCCAGAAAAACTGTTTTTT. Amino acids: CASSPSGTGVPEKLFF.

J is TRBJ1-6 and V is TRBV5-1; D is ambiguous. The CDR3 consists of 17 residues. CDR1 SGHRS and CDR2 YFSETQ come from the germline V gene. The V end was cut by 1 base, the J end by 6 bases, with 17 bases between. In nucleotides, the CDR3 is TGCGCCAGCAGCTTGCACCCTTCGGAGCAGAGTAATTCACCCCTCCACTTT. Its translation: CASSLHPSEQSNSPLHF.

This clone was picked up a small number of times. The chain uses TRBV6-5 and TRBJ2-7; 9 bases fit TRBD1. The trim removed 8 bases at V and 7 bases at J, leaving 12 bases unmatched. The CDR3 sequence is 14 residues long. In germline, CDR1 is MNHEY, CDR2 SVGAGI. The CDR3 sequence: CASRPRDRVGEQYF. The DNA of the CDR3 is TGTGCCAGCCGCCCCCGGGACAGGGTGGGGGAGCAGTACTTC.

This clone was seen once. The rearrangement uses TRBV19 and TRBJ2-2; D could derive from TRBD1 or TRBD2 (5 bases each). V was cut by 3 bases and J by 0 bases, with 8 bases left in between. CDR3 length: 15 amino acids. Per the germline V gene, CDR1 is LNHDA and CDR2 is SQIVND (reference sequence). CDR3 DNA sequence: TGTGCCAGTAGTATGCTGGGGGCGAACACCGGGGAGCTGTTTTTT. Residues: CASSMLGANTGELFF.

V gene TRBV30 combines with J gene TRBJ1-2; D gene unclear. The ends were cut back, 5 bases at V and 2 bases at J, with 6 bases in the middle. This CDR3 contains 11 residues. Germline V gene data show CDR1 as GTSNPN and CDR2 as SVGIG (reference sequence). The CDR3 is CAWSHNYGYTF. CDR3 nucleotide sequence: TGTGCCTGGTCCCACAACTATGGCTACACCTTC. Full variable domain (missing parts from reference TRBV30 and TRBJ1-2): SQTIHQWPATLVQPVGSPLSLECTVEGTSNPNLYWYRQAAGRGLQLLFYSVGIGQISSEVPQNLSASRPQDRQFILSSKKLLLSDSGFYLCAWSHNYGYTFGSGTRLTVV.

This rearrangement joins TRBV29-1 to TRBJ1-2; D is perhaps TRBD1 (5 bases). CDR3 size: 13 residues. CDR1 SQVTM and CDR2 ANQGSEA come from the germline V gene. V was shortened by 0 bases and J by 4 bases, with 9 bases between the two germline ends. The CDR3 region is CSVEDRGGYGYTF. The CDR3 DNA is TGCAGCGTTGAAGATCGGGGGGGCTATGGCTACACCTTC.

The chain combines TRBV5-1 with TRBJ2-5, with 10 positions matching TRBD1. CDR3 length: 14 residues. CDR1 and CDR2 from the germline V gene are SGHRS and YFSETQ. V lost 4 bases to trimming and J lost 5 bases; unmatched junction nucleotides: 5. The CDR3 reads CASSPGQGLETQYF. CDR3 coding DNA: TGCGCCAGCAGCCCGGGACAGGGGTTGGAGACCCAGTACTTC.